One and the same sample provided the 4 T cell receptor beta chains below, sequenced in a study of shared clonotypes between healthy human individuals. The protocol was immunoSEQ multiplex PCR, while the TCRdb copy is restricted to in-frame clones and leaves out a portion. The data hold about 1.1 million clones, with about four fifths observed a single time. The sequencing input was memory CD4+ T cells from PBMCs. Subset specified: CD45RA-negative fraction. The source of these receptors is a man between 18 and 29 years old in good health. Some clones in this sample may be carry-over from other donors' samples.

V usage is TRBV6-6 and J usage is TRBJ1-5, with 7 bases matching TRBD1. Germline loops: CDR1 MNHNY, CDR2 SVGAGI (reference sequence). With V trimmed by 5 bases and J by 3 bases, 4 bases remained unmatched. CDR3 length equals 14 residues. The CDR3 is CASSTGTVNQPQHF. For the CDR3, the DNA is TGTGCCAGCAGTACCGGGACAGTCAATCAGCCCCAGCATTTT.

This sequence joins TRBV5-6 and TRBJ1-2; tentative D call: TRBD1 (5 bases). Trimming removed 4 bases at V and 5 bases at J, with 21 bases between. The CDR3 has 16 residues. Germline V CDR1 and CDR2: SGHDT, YYEEEE. Written as DNA, the CDR3 is TGTGCCAGCAGCGGGGTTTGGGGACCCGGAGGGTATGGCTACACCTTC. Protein sequence: CASSGVWGPGGYGYTF. Variable domain in full (rest from reference TRBV5-6 and TRBJ1-2): DAGVTQSPTHLIKTRGQQVTLRCSPKSGHDTVSWYQQALGQGPQFIFQYYEEEERQRGNFPDRFSGHQFPNYSSELNVNALLLGDSALYLCASSGVWGPGGYGYTFGSGTRLTVV.

This chain connects TRBV2 to TRBJ2-2; maybe TRBD1 (6 bases). Trimming pared 11 bases from V and 0 bases from J, leaving 16 bases between. CDR1 and CDR2 (germline): SNHLY, FYNNEI. CDR3 length equals 15 residues. The CDR3 DNA is TGTGCCGGATCGAAGGGGGTGGCGAACACCGGGGAGCTGTTTTTT. It specifies CAGSKGVANTGELFF.

The V call is TRBV29-1, the J call TRBJ2-3, with 8 nucleotides matching TRBD2. CDR1 and CDR2 from the germline V gene are SQVTM and ANQGSEA. The CDR3 is 17 residues long. The V gene end was trimmed by 1 base and the J gene end by 8 bases; junction bases not matched to a gene: 17. The CDR3, as DNA: TGCAGCGTTGAAGCCTCTCCCGGGACTAGGGGATTGGGTACGCAGTATTTT. Amino acid sequence: CSVEASPGTRGLGTQYF.